The T cell receptor (beta chain) under discussion was sequenced for a study of blood T cell repertoires in COVID-19. The authors' processing: For nucleated cells, counts were estimated from reference gene primer amplification. Sequenced by immunoSEQ multiplex PCR; TCRdb stores in-frame clones only, minus some. V and J calls and clone size are given by that table; D and trimming were obtained from the DNA. Among 110,000 to 150,000 clones listed, roughly four fifths were seen once. The germline V gene has CDR1 SGHRS and CDR2 YFSETQ. V was trimmed by 4 bases and J by 0 bases, leaving 11 bases between them. The CDR3 is 14 residues long.

Sequencing was carried out using peripheral blood. This sequence originates from a human donor in a cohort sampled during active COVID-19. The V gene is TRBV5-1, the J gene TRBJ2-7; D is possibly TRBD1 (6 bases). The CDR3 reads CASSQTGSSYEQYF. The CDR3 nucleotides are TGCGCCAGCAGCCAAACAGGGAGCTCCTACGAGCAGTACTTC.